The following is a T cell receptor beta chain sequence with its context. Its matching antigen is unknown. No immunosuppressive drugs were given to ulcerative colitis patients before diagnostic colonoscopy. These data come from a study of pediatric ulcerative colitis. Study conclusions and caveats: Acute severe colitis showed lower rectal diversity from clonal expansions.

The CDR3 totals 16 residues. CDR1 and CDR2 (germline): SGDLS, YYNGEE. V was clipped by 0 bases and J by 9 bases; unmatched bases: 6. TCRdb's table, derived via immunoSEQ multiplex PCR, lists solely in-frame clones and lacks some. The data hold some 60,000 clones, with over 65% observed a single time. The receptor was isolated from a boy aged 5-17 years with moderate ulcerative colitis. The sample taken for sequencing was blood. The rearrangement links TRBV9 to TRBJ2-1; 13 bases are a match to TRBD2. CDR3 sequence: CASSVVLAGGRSEQFF. DNA of the CDR3: TGTGCCAGCAGCGTAGTACTAGCGGGGGGGAGGAGTGAGCAGTTCTTC.